This T cell receptor beta chain is drawn from a study of CD8 T cells in ankylosing spondylitis. Study outcomes and limitations: Matched synovial fluid from ankylosing spondylitis patients was reported to be enriched for disease-linked clones. What appeared characteristic of ankylosing spondylitis blood was a TCR beta motif of eight highly homologous variants. Earlier reports found some motif variants in synovial fluid and blood in reactive arthritis.

This clonotype was found a few times. No antigen is known for it. Germline V gene data show CDR1 as GTSNPN and CDR2 as SVGIG (reference sequence). The CDR3 spans 14 residues. The V and J ends lost 2 bases and 6 bases, in that order; junction bases with no gene match: 2. Molecular-barcoded quantitative 5'-RACE produced these TCR beta libraries. In TCRdb, the 5' RACE reads were re-called with MiXCR into one record per CDR3 protein. The sample includes about 150,000 distinct CDR3 sequences, under 35% seen only once; the top ten take about 5.5%. The source of this sequence is a male donor with ankylosing spondylitis. What was sequenced was synovial fluid, either unsorted or a sorted T cell fraction (not recorded which). The J gene is TRBJ1-6, the V gene TRBV30; 9 bases map to TRBD1. The CDR3: CAWSQTGGNSPLHF. The CDR3 DNA follows: TGTGCCTGGAGTCAGACAGGGGGTAATTCACCCCTCCACTTT.